A single sample is the source of the 14 T cell receptor beta chains below, sequenced in a study of blood T cells in healthy people across ages (dated by TCRdb to between 2015 and 2016). Libraries were prepared through 5' RACE. The instrument was an Illumina HiSeq 2500. The second PCR ran for about 6 to 11 cycles and used a J-beta primer mix along with a sample-barcoded 5' primer. TCRdb reprocessed the public reads (quality trimming at Q25 with fastp, clone calling with MiXCR) and kept in-frame beta chains. Each entry merges the rows of one CDR3 protein and shows their most common DNA and genes. In all, the sample holds fewer than 750,000 distinct CDR3 sequences, and around 48% of those were seen once. Just under 25% of the sample is held by the ten biggest clonotypes. Sample: blood. The receptors come from an elderly man in good health.

On this clonotype: This clone may be a read error of a much larger clone one base away. This chain uses TRBV9 with TRBJ2-5; the D gene is possibly TRBD2 (6 bases). The closer fit of TRBJ2-7 to the DNA end suggests the J call may be wrong. The CDR3 extends over 12 amino acids. The germline V gene has CDR1 SGDLS and CDR2 YYNGEE. DNA of the CDR3: TGTGCCAGCAGTTCTGGGGGGTGCGAGCAGTACTTC. Translation gives CASSSGGCEQYF.

This clonotype was detected only a few times. The V gene is TRBV6-6, the J gene TRBJ1-1, with D maybe TRBD1 (6 bases). Germline lookup yields CDR1 MNHNY and CDR2 SVGAGI (reference sequence). This CDR3 has 15 amino acids. Deletions cut 6 bases from V and 4 bases from J, with 18 bases between. CDR3 residues: CASRPSRQVRTEAFF. The DNA of the CDR3 is TGTGCCAGCAGGCCTAGTCGACAGGTGCGCACTGAAGCTTTCTTT.

Note on this clonotype: This could be a read error, since a much larger clone is one nucleotide away. The chain uses TRBV6-6 and TRBJ1-5; 7 bases agree with TRBD1. Germline-derived CDR1 and CDR2 are MNHNY and SVGAGI (reference sequence). This CDR3 has 13 residues. The junction had 9 bases not matched to a gene; V was cut back by 11 bases and J by 5 bases. The CDR3 here is CAVSQGCDQPQHF. CDR3 nucleotides: TGTGCCGTGTCACAGGGGTGCGATCAGCCCCAGCATTTT.

The chain employs TRBV7-2 and TRBJ1-2; D remains unclear. The CDR3 length is 15 residues. Trimming left V 1 base short and J 4 bases short, with 13 bases between. Germline-derived CDR1 and CDR2 are SGHTA and FQGNSA. CDR3: CASSLESALIYGYTF. CDR3 DNA sequence: TGTGCCAGCAGCTTAGAGTCCGCACTCATCTATGGCTACACCTTC.

Only a few counts were recorded for this clonotype. V usage is TRBV7-3 and J usage is TRBJ2-5; 12 bases are shared with TRBD2. The CDR3 contains 14 residues. Germline V gene lookup returns CDR1 SGHTA and CDR2 FQGTGA. J gave up 11 bases and V 5 bases, and 9 bases lay outside the gene matches. CDR3 nucleotide sequence: TGTGCCAGCAGCACTAGCGGGGGGATCAATGAGCAGTACTTC. Protein product: CASSTSGGINEQYF.

This clonotype appeared a few times. The rearrangement uses TRBV6-6 and TRBJ2-3; TRBD1 agrees at 10 bases. Germline lookup yields CDR1 MNHNY and CDR2 SVGAGI (reference sequence). The junction had 7 bases not matched to a gene; V was cut back by 2 bases and J by 2 bases. This CDR3 is built from 17 residues. In nucleotides, the CDR3 is TGTGCCAGCAGTTACCCTCCAGGGACAGGGGTCACAGATACGCAGTATTTT. Translating gives CASSYPPGTGVTDTQYF.

The rearrangement uses TRBV20-1 and TRBJ2-3; the D gene is possibly TRBD1 (5 bases). Between the trimmed V and J ends, which lost 4 bases and 0 bases, there was a span of 14 bases. This CDR3 region has 15 residues. Per the germline V gene, CDR1 is DFQATT and CDR2 is SNEGSKA (reference sequence). The CDR3 reads CSATHSGISTDTQYF. The CDR3 DNA is TGCAGTGCTACCCATTCAGGGATAAGCACAGATACGCAGTATTTT.

The table lists this clonotype with a few counts. This rearrangement joins TRBV29-1 to TRBJ2-5; weak D call: TRBD2 (5 bases). The end of the DNA fits TRBJ2-1 better, so the J call may be wrong. CDR1 and CDR2 from the germline V gene are SQVTM and ANQGSEA. CDR3 length equals 12 residues. Here the CDR3 reads CSVSSGQETQFF. The CDR3 DNA sequence: TGCAGCGTGAGCAGCGGCCAAGAGACCCAGTTCTTC.

This clonotype was counted a few times. The chain has TRBV28 and TRBJ1-2; 8 bases map to TRBD1. CDR3 length: 15 amino acids. J lost 5 bases, V lost 6 bases, and 11 bases had no gene match. The germline gives CDR1 MDHEN, CDR2 SYDVKM. This chain's CDR3 is CASSWTGLAGYGYTF. In nucleotides, the CDR3 is TGTGCCAGCAGCTGGACAGGGTTGGCAGGGTATGGCTACACCTTC.

This chain uses TRBV12-3 or TRBV12-4 with TRBJ2-3; 7 nucleotides match TRBD1. J lost 7 bases, V lost 4 bases, and 14 bases had no gene match. The length of the CDR3 is 16 residues. The CDR3 DNA reads TGTGCCAGCAGTTCTTGGGGAACCCGGGACAGAAATACGCAGTATTTT. The encoded protein is CASSSWGTRDRNTQYF.

The chain combines TRBV29-1 with TRBJ2-7; unclear D gene. Germline values: CDR1 SQVTM, CDR2 ANQGSEA. V was pared by 2 bases and J by 5 bases, with 13 bases between. CDR3 length: 13 amino acids. The DNA for the CDR3 is TGCAGCGTTGAATCCCCGCCAGGTGACGAGCAGTACTTC. Translated, it gives CSVESPPGDEQYF.

This chain links TRBV4-2 with TRBJ2-7, with 8 bases matching TRBD2. The CDR3 covers 15 residues. The germline V gene encodes CDR1 LGHNA and CDR2 YNFKEQ. V shed 2 bases, J shed 3 bases, and the junction held 6 bases outside the gene matches. Here the CDR3 reads CASSQLLAGFYEQYF. CDR3 in DNA: TGTGCCAGCAGCCAACTGCTAGCGGGCTTCTACGAGCAGTACTTC.

The chain recombines TRBV28 with TRBJ2-7; D may be TRBD2 (6 bases). Trimming left V 3 bases short and J 3 bases short, with 15 bases between. The CDR3 consists of 15 residues. From germline, CDR1 is MDHEN and CDR2 SYDVKM. The CDR3 DNA follows: TGTGCCAGCAGTTTTGCGGGGTCTCCCAACTACGAGCAGTACTTC. It is translated as CASSFAGSPNYEQYF.

This clonotype was seen a handful of times. V and J are TRBV3-1 and TRBJ2-3; TRBD2 matches 9 bases. With V trimmed by 0 bases and J by 4 bases, 5 bases remained unmatched. There are 16 residues in the CDR3. Looked up from germline, CDR1 is LGHDT and CDR2 is YNNKEL (reference sequence). CDR3 coding DNA: TGTGCCAGCAGCCAAGAGCCTAGCGGGGTAGCAGATACGCAGTATTTT. Its translation: CASSQEPSGVADTQYF.